Each of the 12 T cell receptor beta chains below was sequenced from the same sample in a study of T cells after yellow fever vaccination. From the 5' RACE reads, TCRdb called clonotypes with MiXCR, one entry per CDR3 protein. The sample contains about 74,000 distinct CDR3 sequences, about 6.6% of which appear only once. The sequenced sample was CD8+ T cells sorted from PBMCs, obtained 5 to 6 days after the first yellow fever vaccination. These receptors came from a man between 18 and 29 years old who received the YFV17D yellow fever vaccine.

This clonotype showed up many times. CDR3 loop: CASSESQGIYTF. As DNA, the CDR3 is TGTGCCAGCAGTGAATCGCAGGGAATCTACACCTTC. The gene calls are TRBV2 and TRBJ1-2, with D possibly being TRBD1 (5 bases). V was cut by 2 bases and J by 10 bases, with 11 bases left in between. Germline V lookup: CDR1 SNHLY, CDR2 FYNNEI. The CDR3 sequence is 12 residues long.

The sample holds many counts of this clonotype. V gene TRBV6-2 or TRBV6-3 combines with J gene TRBJ2-7; no firm D call. V was trimmed by 5 bases and J by 6 bases, leaving 11 bases between them. CDR3 length equals 12 residues. Germline V lookup: CDR1 MNHEY, CDR2 SVGEGT. CDR3 in DNA: TGTGCCAGCAGTCACGACCTACTCGAGCAGTACTTC. It is translated as CASSHDLLEQYF.

This clonotype was seen a few times. This rearrangement joins TRBV7-8 to TRBJ2-7, with D perhaps TRBD2 (6 bases). The germline V and J ends were trimmed by 5 bases and 3 bases, with 17 bases remaining between them. The CDR3 is 15 residues long. Germline lookup yields CDR1 SGHVS and CDR2 FQNEAQ. CDR3 coding DNA: TGTGCCAGCAGCCCCCGTGGAGGAGGGAACTACGAGCAGTACTTC. Residues: CASSPRGGGNYEQYF.

As for this clonotype: One base away lies a much larger clone, so this may be a sequencing read error. The V and J genes are TRBV12-3 or TRBV12-4 and TRBJ2-5; D call uncertain. V was pared by 7 bases and J by 1 base, with 7 bases between. This CDR3 is built from 12 residues. This CDR3 reads CASTLTQETQYF. DNA for the CDR3: TGTGCCAGCACTTTGACCCAAGAGACCCAGTACTTC.

This clonotype was detected a few times. This sequence joins TRBV12-3 or TRBV12-4 and TRBJ1-5, with TRBD1 matching over 8 bases. The ends lost 6 bases at V and 7 bases at J; junction bases unmatched: 2. The CDR3 is 12 residues long. CDR3 region: CASRQGGQPQHF. CDR3 DNA: TGTGCCAGCAGACAGGGGGGCCAGCCCCAGCATTTT.

The CDR3 region is CASSQKQGPNTGELFF. The CDR3 region has the DNA TGTGCCAGCAGCCAAAAACAGGGACCGAACACCGGGGAGCTGTTTTTT. The chain combines TRBV4-2 with TRBJ2-2, with TRBD1 as a possible D gene (6 bases). The CDR3 is made up of 16 amino acids. Germline CDR1 LGHNA, CDR2 YNFKEQ. Trimming removed 2 bases at V and 0 bases at J, with 10 bases between.

This clonotype was seen a few times. The chain has TRBV9 and TRBJ2-4; perhaps D is TRBD1 or TRBD2 (6 bases each). The CDR3 length is 15 residues. V gave up 0 bases and J gave up 7 bases, with 14 bases separating them. Per the germline V gene, CDR1 is SGDLS and CDR2 is YYNGEE. The CDR3, as DNA: TGTGCCAGCAGCGTAGACGGGGGCGCGGGGAACATTCAGTACTTC. It specifies CASSVDGGAGNIQYF.

This clonotype has only a few counts. The chain employs TRBV11-1 and TRBJ2-7, with D perhaps TRBD1 (6 bases). Trimming shortened V by 4 bases and J by 2 bases, and 9 bases separated the two germline ends. Per the germline V gene, CDR1 is SGHAT and CDR2 is FQDESV (reference sequence). The CDR3 runs to 13 residues. Here the CDR3 reads CASSYDRTYEQYV. The CDR3 nucleotides are TGTGCCAGCAGCTACGACAGGACCTACGAGCAGTACGTC.

Details on this clonotype: A much larger clone sits a single nucleotide away, making a read error possible. The rearrangement joins TRBV14 to TRBJ2-5, with D unresolved. This CDR3 spans 15 amino acids. Germline-derived CDR1 and CDR2 are SGHDN and FVKESK. The V end was cut by 0 bases, the J end by 5 bases, with 13 bases between. Written as DNA, the CDR3 is TGTGCCAGCAGCCAAGATATACAGAGGCACGAGACCCAGTACTTC. Translation: CASSQDIQRHETQYF.

This clonotype has at least ten counts. V and J are TRBV6-1 and TRBJ2-1; TRBD1 or TRBD2 may be the D gene (5 bases each). Per germline, CDR1 MNHNS and CDR2 SASEGT. This CDR3 has 15 residues. The V end was cut by 3 bases, the J end by 8 bases, with 17 bases between. CDR3 residues: CASSEGVVAKDEQFF. The CDR3 DNA reads TGTGCCAGCAGTGAGGGGGTTGTTGCAAAAGATGAGCAGTTCTTC.

This chain links TRBV12-3 or TRBV12-4 with TRBJ2-2; TRBD1 might be the D (5 bases). The CDR3 is 11 residues long. Deletions cut 5 bases from V and 9 bases from J, with 7 bases between. CDR3 region: CASSTDRELFF. DNA for the CDR3: TGTGCCAGCAGTACGGACAGGGAGCTGTTTTTT.

This clonotype came up many times. This chain joins TRBV6-5 and TRBJ1-2; D is ambiguous. Trimming stripped 0 bases from V and 3 bases from J, with 14 bases between. The germline CDR1 and CDR2 sequences are MNHEY and SVGAGI. The CDR3 extends over 16 amino acids. As DNA, the CDR3 is TGTGCCAGCAGTTACTCGAGGTTGGGCGGTGACTATGGCTACACCTTC. Protein sequence: CASSYSRLGGDYGYTF.